A single count supports the clone carrying this T cell receptor (beta chain). Method: immunoSEQ multiplex PCR; TCRdb's copy keeps in-frame clones and lacks some. There are about 54,000 clones in the sample; about nine tenths occur only once, and 6.5% to 10% lies in the top ten. The sample comes from a study of blood T cell repertoires in COVID-19. This clonotype was obtained from a man aged 50-59 years with active COVID-19. Sequencing was performed on peripheral blood.

The CDR3 is CASSLAGGYSGNTIYF. The CDR3 region has the DNA TGTGCCAGCAGCTTAGCGGGGGGTTATTCTGGAAACACCATATATTTT. The chain recombines TRBV7-8 with TRBJ1-3; tentatively, D is TRBD1 (5 bases). The length of the CDR3 is 16 residues. The germline V and J ends were trimmed by 0 bases and 1 base, with 10 bases remaining between them. Germline CDR1 is SGHVS and CDR2 is FQNEAQ.